This TCR beta chain originates from a study of CD8 T cells in ankylosing spondylitis. The study, taken as a whole, reports: Clones linked to disease, bearing a CD8+ phenotype, were relatively rare in peripheral blood. The study identified a TCR beta motif of about eight highly homologous variants that appeared characteristic of ankylosing spondylitis blood.

There are many counts of this clonotype. No antigen is known for it. Each CDR3 protein is one row after TCRdb ran MiXCR on the 5' RACE reads. Of 250,000 to 350,000 distinct CDR3 sequences in the sample, 6.5% to 10% were seen once. This CDR3 is 16 amino acids long. V shed 3 bases and J shed 6 bases, with 16 bases lying between them. Germline CDR1 reads KGHDR; CDR2 reads SFDVKD. The chain carries TRBV24-1 and TRBJ2-2; no firm D call. Sample: blood, either unsorted or a sorted T cell fraction (not recorded which). This clonotype was sampled from a male donor with ankylosing spondylitis. CDR3 in amino acids: CATSDGRKPGAGELFF. The CDR3, as DNA: TGTGCCACCAGTGATGGCCGTAAACCAGGTGCCGGGGAGCTGTTTTTT.